Sequencing of this T cell receptor beta chain was carried out in a study of cytomegalovirus exposure and HLA in healthy donors. Study-level information: Caucasian-associated ancestry cluster membership applied to approximately 80% of several hundred genotyped donors.

A single count supports this clone. Its antigen is still unknown. Findings of the study overall: Donor immune exposure was known only as CMV serostatus. Cytomegalovirus-associated status was assigned to approximately 160 TCR beta chains. Most TCR sequences showed up rarely, but some public TCRs showed up in many donors.

Primers: 60 Vbeta forward and 13 Jbeta reverse. Measured with immunoSEQ multiplex PCR; TCRdb has only the in-frame clones, and not every one. The sample shows around 180,000 clones, approximately 80% of them seen only once. The V gene's germline CDR1 is PRHDT and CDR2 FYEKMQ (reference sequence). J lost 0 bases, V lost 4 bases, and 7 bases had no gene match. This CDR3 comprises 16 residues. The chain recombines TRBV13 with TRBJ2-3, with TRBD1 identical over 7 bases. Sequencing used PBMCs. The sequence came from a man between 60 and 75 years old in good health and CMV-seronegative. The CDR3 spells CASSSQGVTSTDTQYF. In nucleotides, the CDR3 is TGTGCCAGCAGCTCCCAGGGGGTCACTAGCACAGATACGCAGTATTTT.